The 11 T cell receptor beta chains below come from one sample, sequenced in a study of T cell responses to AZD1222 COVID-19 vaccine. Sequenced by immunoSEQ multiplex PCR; TCRdb stores in-frame clones only, minus some. The sample consists of roughly 120,000 clones, more than 80% of them appearing once. The sample here was peripheral blood, taken on day 0 of AZD1222 vaccination. The receptors were gathered from an adult in good health.

This chain joins TRBV3-1 (or the pseudogene TRBV3-2) and TRBJ1-3; no firm D call. There are 13 residues in the CDR3. V lost 0 bases to trimming and J lost 5 bases, with 5 bases between them. CDR1 and CDR2 from the germline V gene are LGHDT and YNNKEL (reference sequence). CDR3 bases: TGTGCCAGCAGCCAAGATTGGAGAAACACCATATATTTT. Translation: CASSQDWRNTIYF.

The chain recombines TRBV7-5 with TRBJ1-4; the listed D gene, TRBD1, was not tested against the DNA. TRBV7-5 counts as a pseudogene. The CDR3 runs to 15 residues. The chain's CDR3 is CARDPQQGINEKLFF. Here the CDR3 DNA reads TGTGCCAGAGACCCACAGCAGGGGATTAATGAAAAACTGTTTTTT.

The count of this clone is one. The chain uses TRBV4-2 and TRBJ2-1, with TRBD2 matching 8 bases. The ends lost 2 bases at V and 10 bases at J; junction bases unmatched: 10. Germline V gene data show CDR1 as LGHNA and CDR2 as YNFKEQ. The CDR3 extends over 15 amino acids. The CDR3 sequence is CASSQIEVGRGEQFF. CDR3 in DNA: TGTGCCAGCAGCCAAATTGAGGTCGGGAGGGGCGAGCAGTTCTTC.

The rearrangement joins TRBV5-1 to TRBJ2-3; D assignment may be TRBD1 or TRBD2 (7 bases each). This CDR3 is 16 amino acids long. The V end lost 0 bases, the J end lost 0 bases, and 11 bases lay between the germline ends. Germline values: CDR1 SGHRS, CDR2 YFSETQ. The CDR3 region has the DNA TGCGCCAGCAGCTTGGCGCAGGGGGGGAGCACAGATACGCAGTATTTT. Amino acid sequence: CASSLAQGGSTDTQYF.

CDR3 sequence (DNA): TGTGCCAGCAGTCACCGCCCGGGACGGTATGGCTACACCTTC. Amino acids: CASSHRPGRYGYTF. The V gene is TRBV27, the J gene TRBJ1-2, with a weak D call TRBD1 (5 bases). This CDR3 is 14 amino acids long. CDR1 and CDR2 (germline): MNHEY, SMNVEV (reference sequence). V gave up 5 bases and J gave up 5 bases, with 15 bases separating them.

J is TRBJ1-2 and V is TRBV4-3, with TRBD1 matching 8 bases. V lost 9 bases and J lost 6; bases outside the gene matches: 6. In germline, CDR1 is LGHNA, CDR2 YSLEER. The CDR3 is made up of 12 amino acids. The CDR3 region is CASSDRGNGYTF. The CDR3 bases are TGCGCCAGTTCAGACAGGGGTAATGGCTACACCTTC.

This clone was picked up one time. The chain couples TRBV28 to TRBJ1-6; 7 bases map to TRBD1. CDR3 size: 16 residues. V lost 3 bases, J lost 2 bases, and 4 bases stayed unmatched. CDR1 and CDR2 (germline): MDHEN, SYDVKM. This chain's CDR3 is CASSLTGSAYNSPLHF. DNA for the CDR3: TGTGCCAGCAGTTTGACAGGGAGCGCCTATAATTCACCCCTCCACTTT.

This rearrangement joins TRBV18 to TRBJ1-1; the D is unclear. The CDR3 has 13 residues. Germline loops: CDR1 KGHSH, CDR2 LQKENI. Trimming removed 3 bases at V and 3 bases at J, with 8 bases between. The CDR3 DNA is TGTGCCAGCTCACCGATGGGGTACACTGAAGCTTTCTTT. Translated, it gives CASSPMGYTEAFF.

V gene TRBV20-1 combines with J gene TRBJ1-3, with D hard to call. The CDR3 is 11 amino acids. In germline, CDR1 is DFQATT, CDR2 SNEGSKA (reference sequence). Trimming cost V 0 bases and J 7 bases, with 4 bases left between them. The CDR3 bases are TGCAGTGCTAGAGAGTCCAACACCATATATTTT. Translated: CSARESNTIYF.

The chain employs TRBV28 and TRBJ1-2; D is perhaps TRBD1 (6 bases). Looked up from germline, CDR1 is MDHEN and CDR2 is SYDVKM. The V and J ends lost 3 bases and 7 bases respectively, with 12 bases between them. The CDR3 consists of 13 residues. CDR3 sequence reads: CASSFQGSVGYTF. CDR3 sequence (DNA): TGTGCCAGCAGTTTCCAGGGGTCGGTTGGCTACACCTTC.

The chain employs TRBV11-2 and TRBJ2-1; 10 bases align to TRBD2. Germline trimming cut 3 bases from V and 8 bases from J; bases unmatched to any gene: 13. The CDR3 runs 17 residues. CDR1 is SGHAT and CDR2 is FQNNGV in the germline V gene. CDR3 sequence (DNA): TGTGCCAGCAGCTTTGCGAGCGGGAGGGGGAGAGGCTATGAGCAGTTCTTC. Protein product: CASSFASGRGRGYEQFF.